Sequencing of this T cell receptor (beta chain) was carried out in a study of T cells in localized non-small cell lung cancer. Study-wide results and caveats: Uninvolved nearby lung showed the greatest T cell clonality, exceeding that found in tumor. Sequencing, confined to only one tumor region, leaves heterogeneity possible. A median of 57 of the top 100 tumor clones appeared in adjacent lung, which was paired and uninvolved.

Germline CDR1 and CDR2: SGDLS and YYNGEE. The CDR3 is made up of 15 amino acids. Trimming cost V 1 base and J 1 base, with 6 bases left between them. Worth noting for this clone: Its target is not known.

TCRdb's copy holds only in-frame clones and misses some; the assay was immunoSEQ multiplex PCR. Among tens of thousands of clones listed, approximately 85% were seen once. Sequenced material: peripheral blood, taken before any cancer treatment. The sequence was collected from a female donor of 60 years or more with stage I lung adenocarcinoma. The chain links TRBV9 to TRBJ2-6; D not resolved. The CDR3 loop reads CASSVWVSGANVLTF. For the CDR3, the DNA is TGTGCCAGCAGCGTATGGGTTTCTGGGGCCAACGTCCTGACTTTC. The full variable domain, its missing parts supplied by reference TRBV9 and TRBJ2-6, is DSGVTQTPKHLITATGQRVTLRCSPRSGDLSVYWYQQSLDQGLQFLIQYYNGEERAKGNILERFSAQQFPDLHSELNLSSLELGDSALYFCASSVWVSGANVLTFGAGSRLTVL.